This is a list of T cell receptor beta chains from one sample in a study of cytomegalovirus exposure and HLA in healthy donors. This table comes from immunoSEQ multiplex PCR, and its TCRdb copy is limited to in-frame clones, with some not included. The table has some 170,000 clones, about four fifths seen once. Sequencing was carried out using PBMCs. Every receptor here comes from a woman younger than 30 in good health and CMV-seropositive. The conserved cysteine and the conserved F or W are not part of the CDR3 here.

V gene: TRBV10-1; J gene: TRBJ2-5; CDR3 protein: ASSENSPRETQY
V gene: TRBV19; J gene: TRBJ1-2; CDR3 protein: ASSNQQGDYGYT
V gene: TRBV18; J gene: .; CDR3 protein: ASSPGGAATYEQY
V gene: TRBV4-3; J gene: TRBJ2-3; CDR3 protein: ASSQDPRADTQY
V gene: TRBV7-2; J gene: TRBJ2-2; CDR3 protein: ASSLATWGGPGGELF
V gene: TRBV15; J gene: TRBJ2-1; CDR3 protein: ATSIGPGGQRGEQF
V gene: TRBV5-1; J gene: TRBJ2-7; CDR3 protein: ASSQGPLRAYEQY
V gene: TRBV18; J gene: TRBJ2-3; CDR3 protein: ASSSLSTDTQY
V gene: TRBV5-1; J gene: TRBJ2-1; CDR3 protein: ASSLSGYNEQF
V gene: TRBV15; J gene: TRBJ1-2; CDR3 protein: ATSITGQNCGYT
V gene: TRBV28; J gene: TRBJ2-5; CDR3 protein: ASTNRGARETQY
V gene: TRBV5-5; J gene: TRBJ1-4; CDR3 protein: ASSSQGPTNEKLF